This T cell receptor (beta chain) was observed in a study of blood T cell repertoires in COVID-19. The method was immunoSEQ multiplex PCR; TCRdb's version includes in-frame clones alone and lacks a portion of them. There are tens of thousands of clones in the sample; approximately 82% occur only once, and 7.4% lies in the top ten. The CDR3 sequence is 14 residues long. The V and J ends lost 4 bases and 7 bases, in that order; junction bases with no gene match: 8. Looked up from germline, CDR1 is LGHDT and CDR2 is YNNKEL (reference sequence). The TCR comes from a human donor in a cohort sampled during active COVID-19. The chain couples TRBV3-1 (or the pseudogene TRBV3-2) to TRBJ2-5; 8 bases agree with TRBD2. The sample comprised peripheral blood. The CDR3, as DNA: TGTGCCAGCAGCCTGGCGGGGACTAGGGGGACCCAGTACTTC. It translates to CASSLAGTRGTQYF.